This T cell receptor beta chain was recorded in a study of blood T cell repertoires in COVID-19. Study-level background: Material from acute and convalescent COVID-19 was sourced from the United States, Italy and Spain.

The study recruited people aged 18 to 89 years across about two dozen US areas. For recovered donors of Cohort 3, there were two negative PCRs, clearance, or symptom resolution. Trimming took 0 bases from V and 5 from J, leaving 3 bases between them. This CDR3 spans 12 amino acids. CDR1 SGHRS and CDR2 YFSETQ come from the germline V gene. Profiled with immunoSEQ multiplex PCR; TCRdb holds only in-frame clones, not every one. The sample lists 400,000 or so clones, around 91% occurring once. The sequence came from a man younger than 30 who had recovered from COVID-19. Sequenced sample: PBMCs or T cells enriched from blood (not recorded which). The chain is built from TRBV5-1 and TRBJ2-1; no definite D call. In DNA form, the CDR3 reads TGCGCCAGCAGCTTGGCGGACAATGAGCAGTTCTTC. The encoded protein is CASSLADNEQFF.